This TCR beta chain is drawn from a study of CD8 T cells in Susac syndrome. With random hexamers, 0.5 to 1 ug RNA was reverse transcribed. TCR beta CDR3 was amplified by immunoSEQ multiplex PCR. This amplification extended across 54 Vbeta and 13 Jbeta segments. From the immunoSEQ multiplex PCR reads, TCRdb called clonotypes with MiXCR, one entry per CDR3 protein. The table records a few hundred thousand distinct CDR3 sequences, 92% of them present only once. CDR3 length: 15 residues. The germline V gene has CDR1 SGHRS and CDR2 YFSETQ. V lost 0 bases, J lost 1 base, and 10 bases lay in between. The TCR originated in a human donor with multiple sclerosis. This chain connects TRBV5-1 to TRBJ1-1, with D unclear. Material: CD4+ T cells from PBMCs. The chain's CDR3 is CASSLGGSTNTEAFF. The CDR3 DNA reads as TGCGCCAGCAGCTTGGGAGGCAGCACGAACACTGAAGCTTTCTTT.